This T cell receptor beta chain appears in the sequencing data of a study of STAT3 mutations in large granular lymphocyte leukemia. General study points: Clonal expansion was inferred from other time points because no sample existed at each clone's first appearance. Every T-LGLL patient had at least one immunodominant TCRbeta clonotype.

Data came from immunoSEQ multiplex PCR; TCRdb stores just in-frame clones and leaves some out. The profile covers 30,000 to 40,000 clones, with 86% appearing a single time and roughly 13% taken by the ten largest. The germline V gene encodes CDR1 LNHDA and CDR2 SQIVND (reference sequence). This CDR3 spans 14 amino acids. V lost 5 bases, J lost 0 bases, and 3 bases stayed unmatched. For this clone: Antigen specificity is unknown.

Sequences were obtained from peripheral blood mononuclear cells. The sequence came from a man aged 60-69 years with T-cell large granular lymphocyte leukemia. Some clones in this sample may be carry-over from other donors' samples. The chain couples TRBV19 to TRBJ2-7, with 8 bases fitting TRBD1. The DNA for the CDR3 is TGTGCCAGTAGTTTGCAGGGGGCCTCCTACGAGCAGTACTTC. Residues: CASSLQGASYEQYF. Supplemented by reference TRBV19 and TRBJ2-7, the full variable domain reads DGGITQSPKYLFRKEGQNVTLSCEQNLNHDAMYWYRQDPGQGLRLIYYSQIVNDFQKGDIAEGYSVSREKKESFPLTVTSAQKNPTAFYLCASSLQGASYEQYFGPGTRLTVT.